This is a list of T cell receptor beta chains from one sample in a study of CD4 T cells in relation to SARS-CoV-2 and coronaviruses. Here immunoSEQ multiplex PCR was the method, and the copy in TCRdb shows in-frame clones only, minus some. Counted here are about 26,000 clones, more than 60% occurring once; the ten biggest clones make up about 10%. These receptors have no known antigen. Sequenced: CD4+ T cells from PBMCs, cultured in vitro. These receptor sequences come from a human donor in good health. Both conserved end residues are part of each CDR3. D genes are given only for firm matches. Clone size, where shown, is once, few, many, or a class for clones that have expanded.

>.|.|TRBV7-3|TRBJ2-2
TGTGCCAGCAGCAACCCGGGGGCCGGTACCGGGGAGCTGTTTTTT
CASSNPGAGTGELFF
>.|.|TRBV4-3|TRBJ2-1
TGCGCCAGCAGCCAAGAGGTGGGAGTCCCCTACAATGAGCAGTTCTTC
CASSQEVGVPYNEQFF
>.|.|TRBV7-2|TRBJ1-1
TGTGCCAGCAGTGAGTCTACCCATAGCACTGAAGCTTTCTTT
CASSESTHSTEAFF
>.|TRBD2|TRBV11-2|TRBJ2-7
TGTGCCAGCAGCCAAGGAGGGGCGGGAGCGGGGGAGCAGTACTTC
CASSQGGAGAGEQYF
>.|.|TRBV6-5|TRBJ1-1
TGTGCCAGCAGCGCCACAGTGAACACTGAAGCTTTCTTT
CASSATVNTEAFF
>.|TRBD2|TRBV3-1/TRBV3-2|TRBJ2-1
TGTGCCAGCAGCCTTCTTGGACCGGGACTAGGGGTACTTGAGCAGTTCTTC
CASSLLGPGLGVLEQFF
>.|.|TRBV6-5|TRBJ1-5
TGTGCCAGCTGGCCGGGGCAGAGCAATCAGCCCCAGCATTTT
CASWPGQSNQPQHF
>.|TRBD2|TRBV27|TRBJ2-3
TGTGCCAGCAAACGACTAGCGGGCACAGATACGCAGTATTTT
CASKRLAGTDTQYF
>once|.|TRBV11-2|TRBJ1-3
TGTGCCAGCAGGTACCTACAGGTAGTTAGTGGAAACACCATATATTTT
CASRYLQVVSGNTIYF
>.|.|TRBV5-1|TRBJ2-7
TGCGCCAGCAGCTTGAGGGGGGCGTACGAGCAGTACTTC
CASSLRGAYEQYF
>.|TRBD1|TRBV28|TRBJ2-7
TGTGCCCTTGGAAGGGGTTGGGGACAGGGCCCCTACGAGCAGTACTTC
CALGRGWGQGPYEQYF
>once|TRBD2|TRBV6-2/TRBV6-3|TRBJ2-5
TGTGCCAGCAGCTCACTAGCGGGAGTAGAGACCCAGTACTTC
CASSSLAGVETQYF
>.|.|TRBV6-2/TRBV6-3|TRBJ1-2
TGTGCCAGCAGTACACCATTGGACTCGTATGGCTACACCTTC
CASSTPLDSYGYTF
>.|.|TRBV6-4|TRBJ1-5
TGTGCCAGCAGTGAGAGACCGGAGGGTAGCAATCAGCCCCAGCATTTT
CASSERPEGSNQPQHF
>.|.|TRBV4-3|TRBJ2-3
TGCGCCAGCAGCCAAGAGACAGGCTCTAGCACAGATACGCAGTATTTT
CASSQETGSSTDTQYF
>.|.|TRBV6-2/TRBV6-3|TRBJ1-1
TGTGCCAGCAGTTATGGGGAAACCGCGAACACTGAAGCTTTCTTT
CASSYGETANTEAFF
>.|TRBD1|TRBV19|TRBJ1-1
TGTGCCAGTAGCCTTGGGACAGCCCCTACTGAAGCTTTCTTT
CASSLGTAPTEAFF
>.|TRBD1|TRBV10-1|TRBJ2-1
TGCGCCAGCAGTGAGTCGAGGGGGCTAAAGTTCTTC
CASSESRGLKFF
>.|.|TRBV29-1|TRBJ2-3
TGCAGCGTTTCCAACAGGGCCAGAGGGAATACGCAGTATTTT
CSVSNRARGNTQYF
>once|.|TRBV28|TRBJ2-4
TGTGCCAGCAGTTTGATGGACCCCGTTAAAAACATTCAGTACTTC
CASSLMDPVKNIQYF
>.|.|TRBV9|TRBJ2-1
TGTGCCAGCAGCGTGAGTCCCCGCTACAATGAGCAGTTCTTC
CASSVSPRYNEQFF
>.|.|TRBV5-3|TRBJ2-7
TGTGCCAGAAGCGGCTATAAGGCCTACGAGCAGTACTTC
CARSGYKAYEQYF
>.|TRBD1|TRBV5-1|TRBJ2-7
TGCGCCAGCAGCCCGGGACAGGGCTCCTACGAGCAGTACTTC
CASSPGQGSYEQYF
>.|.|TRBV19|TRBJ2-1
TGTGCCAGTAGTATCGGCCCCGACAATGAGCAGTTCTTC
CASSIGPDNEQFF
>.|.|TRBV19|TRBJ2-5
TGTGCCAGTAGTATTAGCCAAATCCAAGAGACCCAGTACTTC
CASSISQIQETQYF
>.|TRBD2|TRBV6-5|TRBJ2-7
TGTGCCAGCAGTTACTCGAGAACTAGCGAGGGCTACGAGCAGTACTTC
CASSYSRTSEGYEQYF
>.|.|TRBV7-3|TRBJ1-1
TGTGCCAGCAGCTCGACGGTGAACACTGAAGCTTTCTTT
CASSSTVNTEAFF
>few|.|TRBV5-4|TRBJ1-2
TGTGCCAGCAGCTTGGGGACGGTACTCTATGGCTACACCTTC
CASSLGTVLYGYTF
>few|TRBD2|TRBV2|TRBJ2-7
TGTGCCAGCAGGCCCGGGACTACCTACGAGCAGTACTTC
CASRPGTTYEQYF
>.|TRBD1|TRBV5-6|TRBJ2-2
TGTGCCAGCAGCCTCTGGACAGGGCGTCCCACCGGGGAGCTGTTTTTT
CASSLWTGRPTGELFF
>.|.|TRBV19|TRBJ2-5
TGTGCCACAGAAAAACCGGGACCATCGGAGACCCAGTACTTC
CATEKPGPSETQYF
>.|TRBD1|TRBV7-2|TRBJ1-2
TGTGCCAGCAGCCCGAACGGACAGGGGGTAGGTGGCTACACCTTC
CASSPNGQGVGGYTF
>few|.|TRBV6-4|TRBJ1-1
TGTGCCAGCAGTGACAATCGAGGCACTGAAGCTTTCTTT
CASSDNRGTEAFF
>.|TRBD2|TRBV5-1|TRBJ2-1
TGCGCCAGCAGCTTGAGCCCCCTGGTAGCGGGAGGTGGTGAGCAGTTCTTC
CASSLSPLVAGGGEQFF
>.|.|TRBV7-9|TRBJ2-1
TGTGCCGGCTCCGGGAATGGCAATGAGCAGTTCTTC
CAGSGNGNEQFF
>.|TRBD2|TRBV13|TRBJ2-1
TGTGCCAGCAGCACGGGCGCGGGACTAGCGTACAATGAGCAGTTCTTC
CASSTGAGLAYNEQFF
>.|.|TRBV5-4|TRBJ1-2
TGTGCCAGCAGCTTGAAACAGGGAGGACTCTATGGCTACACCTTC
CASSLKQGGLYGYTF
>.|TRBD1|TRBV3-1/TRBV3-2|TRBJ2-1
TGTGCCAGCAGCCAAGGCCCGGACAGGAGGTACAATGAGCAGTTCTTC
CASSQGPDRRYNEQFF
>.|.|TRBV30|TRBJ1-4
TGTGCCTGGAGTGTACAACACGCAACTAATGAAAAACTGTTTTTT
CAWSVQHATNEKLFF
>.|.|TRBV5-1|TRBJ1-1
TGCGCCAGCAGCTGGGGGTTTGCAGGCGGGAGCACTGAAGCTTTCTTT
CASSWGFAGGSTEAFF
>.|.|TRBV6-2/TRBV6-3|TRBJ1-2
TGTGCCAGCAGTTACTCGAGGACAGCCAGTTTGGGCTACACCTTC
CASSYSRTASLGYTF